This TCR beta chain was sequenced during a study of T cells in tuberculosis. At study entry, adolescents had tuberculin skin tests and IGRA screening. Each clinical donor contributed on average approximately 93,000 T cells from unsorted cryopreserved PBMC. Libraries were prepared by immunoSEQ multiplex PCR; TCRdb keeps only in-frame clonotypes and omits some of them. The top ten hold roughly 5.7% of the sample, which has fewer than 40,000 clones, roughly 97% seen once. CDR1 and CDR2 (germline): MGHRA, YSYEKL. The CDR3 contains 15 residues. The V gene lost 1 base and the J gene lost 5 bases, with 14 bases spanning the gap.

The sample comprised PBMCs. V and J are TRBV4-1 and TRBJ2-5, with a possible D match to TRBD2 (5 bases). This TCR was recovered from a donor under 30 with latent tuberculosis or without tuberculosis infection. The DNA of the CDR3 is TGCGCCAGCAGCCAAGGCCCGGGAATCGGGGAGACCCAGTACTTC. It encodes CASSQGPGIGETQYF.